Presented here are 2 T cell receptor beta chains from one specimen sequenced in a study of PD-1 blockade in classical Hodgkin lymphoma. Patients all relapsed after autologous stem cell transplantation, and there was variation in brentuximab vedotin exposure. TCRdb's table, derived via immunoSEQ multiplex PCR, lists solely in-frame clones and lacks some. Here the sample spans about 17,000 clones, about 80% being singletons. The sequencing used peripheral blood mononuclear cells (PBMCs), collected at baseline. The receptor source for this set is a human donor with classical Hodgkin lymphoma.

V gene TRBV28 combines with J gene TRBJ2-7, with TRBD1 identical over 8 bases. V was pared by 5 bases and J by 0 bases, with 6 bases of the junction left unmatched. There are 15 residues in the CDR3. From germline, CDR1 is MDHEN and CDR2 SYDVKM. CDR3 in DNA: TGTGCCAGCAGTGATCCACAGGGGGTCTCCTACGAGCAGTACTTC. This gives the protein CASSDPQGVSYEQYF. The full variable domain, with the rest looked up from reference TRBV28 and TRBJ2-7, is DVKVTQSSRYLVKRTGEKVFLECVQDMDHENMFWYRQDPGLGLRLIYFSYDVKMKEKGDIPEGYSVSREKKERFSLILESASTNQTSMYLCASSDPQGVSYEQYFGPGTRLTVT.

The rearrangement links TRBV18 to TRBJ1-6; D is ambiguous. In germline, CDR1 is KGHSH, CDR2 LQKENI. The CDR3 totals 15 residues. V lost 6 bases to trimming and J lost 3 bases, with 12 bases between them. The chain's CDR3 is CASSDRLGYNSPLHF. CDR3 sequence (DNA): TGTGCCAGCTCCGACCGGTTAGGCTATAATTCACCCCTCCACTTT.